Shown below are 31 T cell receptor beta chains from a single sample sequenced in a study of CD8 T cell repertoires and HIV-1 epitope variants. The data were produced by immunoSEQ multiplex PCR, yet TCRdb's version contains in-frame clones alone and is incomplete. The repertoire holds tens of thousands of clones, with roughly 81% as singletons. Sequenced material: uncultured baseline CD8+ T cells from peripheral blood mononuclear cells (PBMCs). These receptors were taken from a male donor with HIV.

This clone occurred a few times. Here the CDR3 DNA reads TGTGCCAGTAGTAACGCTCACGACTCACCTTCCTACGAGCAGTACTTC. Translating it yields CASSNAHDSPSYEQYF. The gene calls are TRBV19 and TRBJ2-7; no clear D gene. Trimming shortened V by 4 bases and J by 1 base, and 17 bases separated the two germline ends. The length of the CDR3 is 16 residues. CDR1 and CDR2 (germline): LNHDA, SQIVND (reference sequence).

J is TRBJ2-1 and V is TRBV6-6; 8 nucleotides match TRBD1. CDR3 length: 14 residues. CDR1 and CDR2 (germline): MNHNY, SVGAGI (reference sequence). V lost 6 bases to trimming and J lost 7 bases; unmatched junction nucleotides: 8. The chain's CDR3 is CASSVSGQGNEQFF. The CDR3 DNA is TGTGCCAGCAGCGTCTCAGGACAGGGAAATGAGCAGTTCTTC.

The CDR3 nucleotides are TGTGCCAGCAGTTTTACAGCACGAAATGAGCAGTTCTTC. Amino acid sequence: CASSFTARNEQFF. J is TRBJ2-1 and V is TRBV28, with D hard to call. From germline, CDR1 is MDHEN and CDR2 SYDVKM. The CDR3 consists of 13 residues. Trimming left V 3 bases short and J 7 bases short, with 10 bases between.

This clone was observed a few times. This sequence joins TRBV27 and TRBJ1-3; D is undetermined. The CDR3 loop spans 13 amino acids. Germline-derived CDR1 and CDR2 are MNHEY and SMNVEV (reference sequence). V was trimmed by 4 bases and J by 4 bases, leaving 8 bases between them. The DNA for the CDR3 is TGTGCCAGCAGTTCACGACGGGGAAACACCATATATTTT. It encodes CASSSRRGNTIYF.

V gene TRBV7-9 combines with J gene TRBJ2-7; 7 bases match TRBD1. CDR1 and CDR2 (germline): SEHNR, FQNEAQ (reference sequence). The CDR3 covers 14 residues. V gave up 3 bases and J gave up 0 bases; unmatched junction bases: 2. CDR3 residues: CASSFRTGSYEQYF. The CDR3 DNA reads TGTGCCAGCAGCTTTAGGACAGGCTCCTACGAGCAGTACTTC.

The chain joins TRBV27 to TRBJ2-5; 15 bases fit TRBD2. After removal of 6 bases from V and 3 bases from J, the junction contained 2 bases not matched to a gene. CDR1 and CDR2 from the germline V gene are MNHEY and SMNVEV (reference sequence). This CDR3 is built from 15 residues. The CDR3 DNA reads TGTGCCAGCAGAGGACTAGCGGGGGGGGAAGAGACCCAGTACTTC. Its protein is CASRGLAGGEETQYF.

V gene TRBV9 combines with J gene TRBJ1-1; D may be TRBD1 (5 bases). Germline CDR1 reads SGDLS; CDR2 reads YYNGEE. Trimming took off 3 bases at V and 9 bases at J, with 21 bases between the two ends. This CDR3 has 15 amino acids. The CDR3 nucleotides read TGTGCCAGCAGCGCAGGGCCCGCCAGGAACAAAAAAGCTTTCTTT. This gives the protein CASSAGPARNKKAFF.

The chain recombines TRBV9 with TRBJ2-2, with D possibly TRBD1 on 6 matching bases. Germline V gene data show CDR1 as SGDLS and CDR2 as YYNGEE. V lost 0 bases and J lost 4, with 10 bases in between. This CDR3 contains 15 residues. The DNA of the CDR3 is TGTGCCAGCAGCGTAGGGGACATAAGCACCGGGGAGCTGTTTTTT. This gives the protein CASSVGDISTGELFF.

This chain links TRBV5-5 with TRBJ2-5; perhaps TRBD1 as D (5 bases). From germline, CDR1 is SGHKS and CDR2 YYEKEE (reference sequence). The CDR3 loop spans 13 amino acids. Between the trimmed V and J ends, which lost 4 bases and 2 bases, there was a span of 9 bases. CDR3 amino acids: CASSPDIQETQYF. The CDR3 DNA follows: TGTGCCAGCAGCCCGGACATTCAAGAGACCCAGTACTTC.

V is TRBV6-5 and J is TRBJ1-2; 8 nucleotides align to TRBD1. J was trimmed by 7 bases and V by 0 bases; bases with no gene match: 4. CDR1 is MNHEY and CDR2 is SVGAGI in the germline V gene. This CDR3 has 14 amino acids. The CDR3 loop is CASSYSQGASGYTF. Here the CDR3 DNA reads TGTGCCAGCAGTTACTCCCAGGGGGCAAGTGGCTACACCTTC.

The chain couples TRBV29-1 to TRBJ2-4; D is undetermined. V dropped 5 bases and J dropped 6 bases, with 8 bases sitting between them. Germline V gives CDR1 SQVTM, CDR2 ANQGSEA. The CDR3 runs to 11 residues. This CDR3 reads CSVRQTNIQYF. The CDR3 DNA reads TGCAGCGTTAGGCAGACAAACATTCAGTACTTC.

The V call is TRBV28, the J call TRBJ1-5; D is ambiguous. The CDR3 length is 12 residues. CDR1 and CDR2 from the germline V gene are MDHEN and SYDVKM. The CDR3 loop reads CAAEGVNQPQHF. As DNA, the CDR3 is TGTGCTGCGGAGGGAGTGAATCAGCCCCAGCATTTT.

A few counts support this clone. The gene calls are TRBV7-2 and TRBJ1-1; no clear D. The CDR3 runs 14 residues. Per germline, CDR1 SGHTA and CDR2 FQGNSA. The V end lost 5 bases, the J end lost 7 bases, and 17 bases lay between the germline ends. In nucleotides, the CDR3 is TGTGCCAGCAGCCCTCCCTCGAGGGCAGGTGAAGCTTTCTTT. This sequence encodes CASSPPSRAGEAFF.

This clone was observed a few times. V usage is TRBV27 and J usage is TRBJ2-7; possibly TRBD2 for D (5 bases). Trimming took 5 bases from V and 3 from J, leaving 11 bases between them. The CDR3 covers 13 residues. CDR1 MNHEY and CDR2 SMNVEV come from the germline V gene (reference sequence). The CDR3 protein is CASSRFGGYEQYF. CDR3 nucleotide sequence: TGTGCCAGCAGTCGGTTTGGAGGCTACGAGCAGTACTTC.

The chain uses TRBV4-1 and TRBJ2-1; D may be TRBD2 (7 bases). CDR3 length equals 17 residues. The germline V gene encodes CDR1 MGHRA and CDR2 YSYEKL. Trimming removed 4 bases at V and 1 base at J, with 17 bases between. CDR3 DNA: TGCGCCAGCAGCCCCAGGGAGGGGGTTTGGTCCTACAATGAGCAGTTCTTC. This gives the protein CASSPREGVWSYNEQFF.

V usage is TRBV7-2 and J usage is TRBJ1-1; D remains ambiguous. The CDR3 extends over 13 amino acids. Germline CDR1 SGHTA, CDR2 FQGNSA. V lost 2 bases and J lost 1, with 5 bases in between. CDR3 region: CASSLSENTEAFF. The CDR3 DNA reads TGTGCCAGCAGCTTATCCGAGAACACTGAAGCTTTCTTT.

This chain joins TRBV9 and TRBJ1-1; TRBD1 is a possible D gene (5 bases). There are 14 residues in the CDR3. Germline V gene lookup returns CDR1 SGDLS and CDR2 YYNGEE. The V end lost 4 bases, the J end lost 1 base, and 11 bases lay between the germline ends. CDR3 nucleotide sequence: TGTGCCAGCAGCTTTGGGGCAGGGAACACTGAAGCTTTCTTT. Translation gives CASSFGAGNTEAFF.

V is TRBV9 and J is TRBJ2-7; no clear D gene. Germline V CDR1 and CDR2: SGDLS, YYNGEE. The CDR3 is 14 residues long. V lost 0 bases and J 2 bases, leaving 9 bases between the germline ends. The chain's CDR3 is CASSVGTATYEQYF. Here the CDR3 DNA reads TGTGCCAGCAGCGTAGGTACAGCTACCTACGAGCAGTACTTC.

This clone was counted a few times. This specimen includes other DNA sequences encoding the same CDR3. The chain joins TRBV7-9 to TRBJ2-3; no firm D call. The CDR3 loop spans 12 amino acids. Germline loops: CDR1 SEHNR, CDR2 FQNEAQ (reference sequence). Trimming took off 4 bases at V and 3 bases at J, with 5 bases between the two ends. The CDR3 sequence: CASSSSTDTQYF. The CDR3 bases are TGTGCCAGCAGCTCTAGTACAGATACGCAGTATTTT.

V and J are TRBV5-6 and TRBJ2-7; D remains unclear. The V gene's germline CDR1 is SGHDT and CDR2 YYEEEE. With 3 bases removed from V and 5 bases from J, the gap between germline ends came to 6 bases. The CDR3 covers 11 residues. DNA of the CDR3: TGTGCCAGCAGCTCCAGAAACGAGCAGTACTTC. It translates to CASSSRNEQYF.

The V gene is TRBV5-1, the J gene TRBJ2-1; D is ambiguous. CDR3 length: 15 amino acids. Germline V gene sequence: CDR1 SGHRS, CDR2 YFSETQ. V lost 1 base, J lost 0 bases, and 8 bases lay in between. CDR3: CASSLRVSSYNEQFF. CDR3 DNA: TGCGCCAGCAGCTTGAGAGTAAGCTCCTACAATGAGCAGTTCTTC.

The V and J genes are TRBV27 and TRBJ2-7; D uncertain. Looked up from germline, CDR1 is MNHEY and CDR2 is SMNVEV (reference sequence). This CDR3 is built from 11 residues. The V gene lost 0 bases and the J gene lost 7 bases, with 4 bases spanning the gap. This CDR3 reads CASSLSWEQYF. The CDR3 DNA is TGTGCCAGCAGTTTATCGTGGGAGCAGTACTTC.

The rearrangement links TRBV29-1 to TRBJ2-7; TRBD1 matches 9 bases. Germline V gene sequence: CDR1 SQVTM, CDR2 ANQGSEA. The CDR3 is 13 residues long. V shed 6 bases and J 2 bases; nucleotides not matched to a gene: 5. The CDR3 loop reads CSVFGQGPYEQYF. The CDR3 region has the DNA TGCAGCGTCTTCGGACAGGGGCCCTACGAGCAGTACTTC.

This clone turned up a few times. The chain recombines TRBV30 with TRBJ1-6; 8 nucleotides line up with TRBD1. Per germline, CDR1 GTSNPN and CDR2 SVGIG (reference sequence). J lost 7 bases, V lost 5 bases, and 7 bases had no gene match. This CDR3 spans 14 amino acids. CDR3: CAWQVGDRNSPLHF. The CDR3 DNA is TGTGCCTGGCAAGTGGGGGACAGGAATTCACCCCTCCACTTT.

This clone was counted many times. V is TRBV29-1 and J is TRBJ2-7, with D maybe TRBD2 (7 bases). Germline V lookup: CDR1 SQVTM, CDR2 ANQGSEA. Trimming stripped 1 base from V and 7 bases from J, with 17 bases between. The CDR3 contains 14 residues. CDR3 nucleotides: TGCAGCGTTGAAGTAGCGGGTACCCAGGGGGAGCAGTACTTC. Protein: CSVEVAGTQGEQYF.

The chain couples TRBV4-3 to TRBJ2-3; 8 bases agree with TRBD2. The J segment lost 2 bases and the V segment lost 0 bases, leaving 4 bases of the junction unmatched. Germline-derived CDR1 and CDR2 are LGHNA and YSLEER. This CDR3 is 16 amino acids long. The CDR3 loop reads CASSQDPGGDTDTQYF. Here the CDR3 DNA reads TGCGCCAGCAGCCAAGATCCGGGGGGGGACACAGATACGCAGTATTTT.

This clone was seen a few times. The CDR3 sequence is CASNRQGRNTEAFF. The CDR3 DNA follows: TGTGCCAGCAACAGACAGGGCAGGAACACTGAAGCTTTCTTT. The chain joins TRBV5-6 to TRBJ1-1, with 7 positions matching TRBD1. The CDR3 covers 14 residues. The germline gives CDR1 SGHDT, CDR2 YYEEEE. The J segment lost 1 base and the V segment lost 6 bases, leaving 6 bases of the junction unmatched.

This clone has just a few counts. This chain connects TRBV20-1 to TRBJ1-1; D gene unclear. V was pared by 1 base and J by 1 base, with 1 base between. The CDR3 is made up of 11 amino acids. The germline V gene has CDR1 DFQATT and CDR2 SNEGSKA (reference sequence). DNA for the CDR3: TGCAGTGCTAGAGCGAACACTGAAGCTTTCTTT. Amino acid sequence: CSARANTEAFF.

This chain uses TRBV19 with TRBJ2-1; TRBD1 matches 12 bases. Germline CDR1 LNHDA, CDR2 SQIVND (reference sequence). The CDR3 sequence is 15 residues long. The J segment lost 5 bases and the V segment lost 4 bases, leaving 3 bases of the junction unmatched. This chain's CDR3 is CASSRDRGQDNEQFF. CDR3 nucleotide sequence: TGTGCCAGTAGTAGGGACAGGGGGCAGGACAATGAGCAGTTCTTC.

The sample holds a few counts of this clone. CDR3 region: CASSLAGVETQYF. The CDR3 region has the DNA TGTGCCAGCAGCTTAGCAGGGGTAGAGACCCAGTACTTC. The chain combines TRBV7-9 with TRBJ2-5, with D perhaps matching TRBD1 (5 bases). Looked up from germline, CDR1 is SEHNR and CDR2 is FQNEAQ (reference sequence). Trimming shortened V by 0 bases and J by 4 bases, and 6 bases separated the two germline ends. This CDR3 region has 13 residues.

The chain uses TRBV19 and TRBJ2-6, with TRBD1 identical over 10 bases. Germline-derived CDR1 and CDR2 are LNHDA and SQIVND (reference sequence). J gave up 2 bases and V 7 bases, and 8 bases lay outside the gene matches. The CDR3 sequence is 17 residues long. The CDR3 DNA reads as TGTGCCAGTACTGAGGGACAGGGGTTTGCTGGGGCCAACGTCCTGACTTTC. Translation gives CASTEGQGFAGANVLTF.